The present T cell receptor (beta chain) was sequenced within a study of T cell repertoires in cytomegalovirus infection. Study overall: Recently identified HLA-C-restricted CMV epitopes were used, and well-studied HLA-B-restricted CMV epitopes were used as well.

General study results and limits: The response measured ex vivo was dominated by TCR beta clonotypes (HLA-C-restricted and CMV-specific).

TCRdb used MiXCR to reprocess the reads, holding one entry per CDR3 protein. Counted here are hundreds of thousands of distinct CDR3 sequences, around a third occurring once; the ten biggest clones make up about 18%. Comment on this clonotype: Its antigen is undetermined.

Germline loops: CDR1 SNHLY, CDR2 FYNNEI. The CDR3 totals 15 residues. Trimming left V 5 bases short and J 6 bases short, with 18 bases between. This TCR derives from a human donor in good health (CMV status not recorded). Some clones in this sample may be carry-over from other donors' samples. The rearrangement uses TRBV2 and TRBJ2-3; D call uncertain. This specimen consisted of cultured PBMCs, obtained from culture after CMV antigen stimulation. In DNA form, the CDR3 reads TGTGCCAGCAGTCTGATGGGAACATCATCGGATACGCAGTATTTT. It encodes CASSLMGTSSDTQYF.